This T cell receptor beta chain derives from a study of vaccination and CD4 T cells after COVID-19. Study-wide background: Convalescent donors were composed of six males and four females, of whom two were Hispanic.

Sequence data for DNA of cultured CD4+ T cells were generated by the Oncomine TCR Beta short-read assay. TCRdb ran MiXCR on the PCR reads and lists one entry per CDR3 protein. The data show more than 15,000 distinct CDR3 sequences, 72% seen once. To note about this clonotype: Antigen: not known.

The CDR3 spans 12 residues. V lost 4 bases to trimming and J lost 2 bases, with 6 bases between them. CDR1 and CDR2 (germline): MGHDK, SYGVNS. The treatment here: roughly 11-day PBMC culture with coronavirus spike peptide pools or control peptides (ViraFEST assay). Study findings and constraints: Convalescent patients had a median approximately 86% of post-vaccine SARS-CoV-2-reactive clones that were detected only after vaccination, not before it.

This sequence joins TRBV25-1 and TRBJ2-7; the D gene is possibly TRBD2 (5 bases). This TCR derives from a human donor who had recovered from COVID-19. The sample comprised CD4+ T cells from blood, cultured in vitro. The CDR3 coding sequence is TGTGCCAGCAGTGTCGGGACCTACGAGCAGTACTTC. Amino acids: CASSVGTYEQYF.